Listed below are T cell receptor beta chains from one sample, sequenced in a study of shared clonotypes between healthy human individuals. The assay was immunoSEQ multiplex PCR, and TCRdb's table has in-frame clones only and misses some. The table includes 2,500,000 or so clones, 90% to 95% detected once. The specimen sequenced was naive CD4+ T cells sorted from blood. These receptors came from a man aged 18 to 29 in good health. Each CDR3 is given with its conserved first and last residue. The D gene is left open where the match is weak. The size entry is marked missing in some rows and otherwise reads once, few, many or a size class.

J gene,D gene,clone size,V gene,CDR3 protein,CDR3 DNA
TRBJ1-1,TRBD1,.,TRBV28,CASREYGQGTSTEAFF,TGTGCCAGCAGAGAATACGGACAGGGAACGAGTACTGAAGCTTTCTTT
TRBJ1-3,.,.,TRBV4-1,CASSLNRAGNTIYF,TGCGCCAGCAGCCTAAACAGGGCTGGAAACACCATATATTTT
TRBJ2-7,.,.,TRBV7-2,CASSPGTRLGQYF,TGTGCCAGCAGCCCCGGGACCCGCCTTGGGCAGTACTTC
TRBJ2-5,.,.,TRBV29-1,CSVGGSPETQYF,TGCAGCGTTGGCGGTAGCCCCGAGACCCAGTACTTC
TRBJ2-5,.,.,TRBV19,CASSPGTPTFQETQYF,TGTGCCAGTAGCCCCGGGACGCCAACCTTCCAAGAGACCCAGTACTTC
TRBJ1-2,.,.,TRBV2,CAIRNWGATNYGYTF,TGTGCCATAAGAAATTGGGGGGCAACTAACTATGGCTACACCTTC
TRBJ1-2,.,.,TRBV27,CASSRGAHYGYTF,TGTGCCAGCAGTCGGGGGGCCCACTATGGCTACACCTTC
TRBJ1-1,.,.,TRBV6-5,CASSSSTNTEAFF,TGTGCCAGCAGTTCATCGACTAACACTGAAGCTTTCTTT
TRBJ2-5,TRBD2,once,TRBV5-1,CASSLGIAGGSQETQYF,TGCGCCAGCAGCTTGGGAATAGCGGGGGGCTCTCAAGAGACCCAGTACTTC
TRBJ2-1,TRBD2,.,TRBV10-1,CASSESWTSDEQFF,TGCGCCAGCAGTGAGTCCTGGACTAGCGACGAGCAGTTCTTC
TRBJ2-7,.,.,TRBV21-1,CASSKGVMREGQRNEQYF,TGTGCCAGCAGCAAAGGGGTAATGCGGGAGGGCCAAAGGAACGAGCAGTACTTC
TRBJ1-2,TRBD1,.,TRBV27,CASSRTGTGRPGYTF,TGTGCCAGCAGCCGAACCGGGACAGGGCGACCTGGCTACACCTTC
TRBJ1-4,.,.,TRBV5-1,CASAGSGGTNEKLFF,TGCGCCAGCGCGGGATCCGGGGGGACTAATGAAAAACTGTTTTTT
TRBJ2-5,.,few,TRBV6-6,CASSTPRGLKETQYF,TGTGCCAGCAGTACACCCAGGGGTCTGAAAGAGACCCAGTACTTC
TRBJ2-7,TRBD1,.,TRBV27,CASRRTGIINEQYF,TGTGCCAGCAGGCGGACAGGGATTATCAACGAGCAGTACTTC
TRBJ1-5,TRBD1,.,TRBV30,CAWTEDRAVNQPQHF,TGTGCCTGGACAGAGGACAGGGCGGTCAATCAGCCCCAGCATTTT
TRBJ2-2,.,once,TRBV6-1,CASSELSSRNTGELFF,TGTGCCAGCAGTGAATTATCGTCTCGGAACACCGGGGAGCTGTTTTTT
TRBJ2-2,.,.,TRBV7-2,CASSLGTTSTGELFF,TGTGCCAGCAGCTTAGGTACAACCAGCACCGGGGAGCTGTTTTTT
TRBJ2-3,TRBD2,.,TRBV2,CASLYGLALSTDTQYF,TGTGCCAGTTTGTACGGACTAGCGTTGAGCACAGATACGCAGTATTTT
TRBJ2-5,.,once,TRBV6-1,CASSVEEKVETQYF,TGTGCCAGCAGTGTAGAGGAAAAAGTAGAGACCCAGTACTTC
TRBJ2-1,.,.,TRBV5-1,CASSLQGLPDEQFF,TGCGCCAGCAGCCTGCAGGGCTTGCCGGATGAGCAGTTCTTC
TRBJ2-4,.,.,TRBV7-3,CASSSTRGQGGSKNIQYF,TGTGCCAGCAGTTCAACACGGGGGCAGGGTGGTAGCAAAAACATTCAGTACTTC